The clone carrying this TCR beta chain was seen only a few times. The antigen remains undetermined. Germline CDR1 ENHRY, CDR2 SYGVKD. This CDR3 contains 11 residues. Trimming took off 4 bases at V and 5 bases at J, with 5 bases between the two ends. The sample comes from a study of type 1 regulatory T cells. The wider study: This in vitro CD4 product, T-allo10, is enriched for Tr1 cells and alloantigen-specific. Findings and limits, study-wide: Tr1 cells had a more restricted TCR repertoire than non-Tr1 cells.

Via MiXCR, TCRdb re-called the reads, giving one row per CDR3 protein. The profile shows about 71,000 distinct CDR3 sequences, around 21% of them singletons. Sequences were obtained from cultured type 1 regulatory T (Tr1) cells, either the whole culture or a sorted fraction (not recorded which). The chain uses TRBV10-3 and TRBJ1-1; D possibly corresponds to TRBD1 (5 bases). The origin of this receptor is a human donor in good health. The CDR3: CAISGQTEAFF. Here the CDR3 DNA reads TGTGCCATCAGTGGACAGACTGAAGCTTTCTTT.